This T cell receptor beta chain was sequenced for a study of blood T cell repertoires in COVID-19. J was trimmed by 10 bases and V by 5 bases; bases with no gene match: 8. This CDR3 is 13 amino acids long. Germline V gene lookup returns CDR1 SGHTA and CDR2 FQGTGA. Per the study methods: Reference gene primer amplification gave estimated nucleated cell counts. The repertoire was sequenced with immunoSEQ multiplex PCR; TCRdb's copy has only in-frame clones and lacks some. The D gene and trimming were derived from the DNA, and the V and J assignments and clone size from that table. The sample shows approximately 57,000 clones, about 83% of them seen only once.

The V gene is TRBV7-3, the J gene TRBJ2-1; 7 positions agree with TRBD1. The sample was peripheral blood. The clonotype comes from a man aged 35-49 years with active COVID-19. The DNA for the CDR3 is TGTGCCAGCAGCGCAAGGGGGCCAGGCGAGCAGTTCTTC. This codes for CASSARGPGEQFF.